This T cell receptor beta chain was recovered during a study of blood T cell repertoires in COVID-19. Source study methods: By means of reference gene primer amplification, nucleated cell counts were estimated. TCRdb keeps only in-frame clones here, not all; method: immunoSEQ multiplex PCR. D and trimming were read from the DNA, whereas the V and J calls and clone size are those reported in that table. Of 350,000 to 400,000 clones in the sample, around nine tenths were seen once. Trimming took 8 bases from V and 6 from J, leaving 10 bases between them. This CDR3 spans 11 amino acids. The germline CDR1 and CDR2 sequences are MGHDK and SYGVNS.

The clonotype originates from a woman under 30 who had recovered from COVID-19. The material sequenced was PBMCs or T cells enriched from blood (not recorded which). V is TRBV25-1 and J is TRBJ1-1; tentatively, D is TRBD1 (5 bases). The CDR3 bases are TGTGCCAGCGTTCGGGGGGCTGAAGCTTTCTTT. Amino acid sequence: CASVRGAEAFF.